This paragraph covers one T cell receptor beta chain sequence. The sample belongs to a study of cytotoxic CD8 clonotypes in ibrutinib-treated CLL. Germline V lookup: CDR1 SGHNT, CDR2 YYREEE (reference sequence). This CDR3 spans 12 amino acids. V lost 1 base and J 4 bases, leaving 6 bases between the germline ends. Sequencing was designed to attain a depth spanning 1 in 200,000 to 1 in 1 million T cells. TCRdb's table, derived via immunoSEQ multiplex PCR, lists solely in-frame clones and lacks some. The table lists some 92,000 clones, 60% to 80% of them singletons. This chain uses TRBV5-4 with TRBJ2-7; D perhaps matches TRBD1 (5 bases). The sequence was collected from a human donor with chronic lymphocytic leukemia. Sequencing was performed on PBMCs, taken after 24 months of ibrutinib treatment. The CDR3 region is CASSLQGYEQYF. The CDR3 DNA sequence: TGTGCCAGCAGCTTGCAGGGATACGAGCAGTACTTC.